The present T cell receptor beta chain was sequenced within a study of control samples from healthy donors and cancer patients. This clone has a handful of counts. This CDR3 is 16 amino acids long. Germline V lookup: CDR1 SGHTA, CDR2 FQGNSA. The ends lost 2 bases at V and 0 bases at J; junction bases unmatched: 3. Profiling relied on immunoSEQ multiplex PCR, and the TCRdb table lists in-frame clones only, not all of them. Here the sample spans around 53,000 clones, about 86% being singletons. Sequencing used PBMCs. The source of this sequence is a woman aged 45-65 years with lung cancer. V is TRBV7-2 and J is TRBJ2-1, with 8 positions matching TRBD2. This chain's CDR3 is CASSLTGTSSYNEQFF. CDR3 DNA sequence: TGTGCCAGCAGCTTAACCGGGACTAGCTCCTACAATGAGCAGTTCTTC.